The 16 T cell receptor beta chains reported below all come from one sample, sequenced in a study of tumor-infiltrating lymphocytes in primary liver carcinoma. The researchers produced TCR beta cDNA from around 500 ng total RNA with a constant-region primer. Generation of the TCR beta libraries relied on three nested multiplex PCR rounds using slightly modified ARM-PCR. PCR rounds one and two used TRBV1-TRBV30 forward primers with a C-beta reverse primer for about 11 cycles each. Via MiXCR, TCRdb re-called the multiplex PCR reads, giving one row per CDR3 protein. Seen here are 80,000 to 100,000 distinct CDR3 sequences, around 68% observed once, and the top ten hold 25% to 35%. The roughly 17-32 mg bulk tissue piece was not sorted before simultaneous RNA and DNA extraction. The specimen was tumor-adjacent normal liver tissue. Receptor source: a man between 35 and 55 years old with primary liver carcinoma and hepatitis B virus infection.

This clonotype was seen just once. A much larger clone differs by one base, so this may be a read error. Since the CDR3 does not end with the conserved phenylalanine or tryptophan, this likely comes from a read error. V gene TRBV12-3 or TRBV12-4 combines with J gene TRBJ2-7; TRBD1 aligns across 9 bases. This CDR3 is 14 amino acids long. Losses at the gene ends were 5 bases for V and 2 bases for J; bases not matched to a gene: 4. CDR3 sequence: CASSQGQGAYEQYL. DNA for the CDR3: TGTGCCAGCAGTCAGGGACAGGGTGCCTACGAGCAGTACTTA.

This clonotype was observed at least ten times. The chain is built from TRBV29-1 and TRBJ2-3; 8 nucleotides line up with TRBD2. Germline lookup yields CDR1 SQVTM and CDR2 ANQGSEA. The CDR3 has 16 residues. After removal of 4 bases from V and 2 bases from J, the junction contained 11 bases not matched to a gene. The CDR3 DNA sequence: TGCAGCGTTGCCGGGGGGGAGCGGAGAGTCACAGATACGCAGTATTTT. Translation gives CSVAGGERRVTDTQYF.

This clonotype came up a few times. CDR3 in DNA: TGTGCCAGCAGCTTAGCAGGGGGCTTCGGAAACACCATATATTTT. Translating it yields CASSLAGGFGNTIYF. V gene TRBV7-9 combines with J gene TRBJ1-3; TRBD1 aligns across 7 bases. V lost 0 bases and J lost 4; bases outside the gene matches: 3. The CDR3 sequence is 15 residues long. The germline gives CDR1 SEHNR, CDR2 FQNEAQ (reference sequence).

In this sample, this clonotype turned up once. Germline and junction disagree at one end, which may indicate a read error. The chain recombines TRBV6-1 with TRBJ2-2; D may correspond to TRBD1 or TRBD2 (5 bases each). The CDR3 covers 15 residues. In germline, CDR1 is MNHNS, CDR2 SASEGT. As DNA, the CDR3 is TGTGCCAGCGATACAGGTTCCTTTAACATCGGGGAGCTGTTATTT. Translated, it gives CASDTGSFNIGELLF.

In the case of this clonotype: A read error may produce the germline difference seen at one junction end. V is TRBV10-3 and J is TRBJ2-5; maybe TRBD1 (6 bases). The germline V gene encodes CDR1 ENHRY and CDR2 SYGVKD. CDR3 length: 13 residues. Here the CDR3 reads CAISDRGRETHYF. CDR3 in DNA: TGTGCCATCAGTGACAGGGGCCGAGAGACCCATTACTTC.

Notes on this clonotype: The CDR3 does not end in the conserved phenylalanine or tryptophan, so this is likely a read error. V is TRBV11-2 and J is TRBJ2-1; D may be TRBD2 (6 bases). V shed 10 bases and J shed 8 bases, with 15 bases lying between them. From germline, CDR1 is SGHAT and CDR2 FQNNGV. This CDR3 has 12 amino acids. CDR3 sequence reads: CATSRGGDEQFI. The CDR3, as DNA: TGTGCCACTTCAAGAGGCGGGGATGAGCAGTTCATC.

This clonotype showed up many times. The DNA for the CDR3 is TGCAGCGTTGCTATCAGTCGGAACACTGAAGCTTTCTTT. Protein product: CSVAISRNTEAFF. This chain links TRBV29-1 with TRBJ1-1; no firm D call. CDR3 length: 13 amino acids. CDR1 SQVTM and CDR2 ANQGSEA come from the germline V gene. V was pared by 4 bases and J by 1 base, with 10 bases between.

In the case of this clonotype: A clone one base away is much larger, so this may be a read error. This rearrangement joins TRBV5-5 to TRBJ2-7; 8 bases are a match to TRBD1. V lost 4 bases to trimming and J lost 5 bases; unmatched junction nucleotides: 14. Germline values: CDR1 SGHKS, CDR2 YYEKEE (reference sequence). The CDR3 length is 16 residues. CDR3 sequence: CASSRSPGQVAHEQYF. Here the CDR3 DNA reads TGTGCCAGCAGCCGTTCCCCGGGACAGGTGGCCCACGAGCAGTACTTC.

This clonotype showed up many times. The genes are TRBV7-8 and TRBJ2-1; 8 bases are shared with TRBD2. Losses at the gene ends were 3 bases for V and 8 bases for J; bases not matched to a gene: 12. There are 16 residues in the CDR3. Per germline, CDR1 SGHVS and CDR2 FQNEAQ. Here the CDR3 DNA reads TGTGCCAGCAGCTTGGCGCCGCGGGGGGTTAGAGATGAGCAGTTCTTC. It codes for CASSLAPRGVRDEQFF. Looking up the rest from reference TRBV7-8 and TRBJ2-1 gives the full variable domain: GAGVSQSPRYKVAKRGQDVALRCDPISGHVSLFWYQQALGQGPEFLTYFQNEAQLDKSGLPSDRFFAERPEGSVSTLKIQRTQQEDSAVYLCASSLAPRGVRDEQFFGPGTRLTVL.

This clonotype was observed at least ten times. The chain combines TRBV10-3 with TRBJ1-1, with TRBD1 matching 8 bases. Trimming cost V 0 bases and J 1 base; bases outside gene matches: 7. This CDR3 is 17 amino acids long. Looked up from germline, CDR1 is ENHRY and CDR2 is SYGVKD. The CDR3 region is CAISESDRGFGNTEAFF. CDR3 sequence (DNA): TGTGCCATCAGTGAGTCCGACAGGGGTTTCGGGAACACTGAAGCTTTCTTT.

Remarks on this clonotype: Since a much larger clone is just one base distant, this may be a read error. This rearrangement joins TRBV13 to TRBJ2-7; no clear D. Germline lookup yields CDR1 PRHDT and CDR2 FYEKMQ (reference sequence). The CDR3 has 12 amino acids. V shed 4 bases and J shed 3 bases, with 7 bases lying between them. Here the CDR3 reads CASSSSYYEQYF. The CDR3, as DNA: TGTGCCAGCAGCTCCAGTTACTACGAGCAGTACTTC. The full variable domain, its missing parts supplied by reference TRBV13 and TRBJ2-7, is AAGVIQSPRHLIKEKRETATLKCYPIPRHDTVYWYQQGPGQDPQFLISFYEKMQSDKGSIPDRFSAQQFSDYHSELNMSSLELGDSALYFCASSSSYYEQYFGPGTRLTVT.

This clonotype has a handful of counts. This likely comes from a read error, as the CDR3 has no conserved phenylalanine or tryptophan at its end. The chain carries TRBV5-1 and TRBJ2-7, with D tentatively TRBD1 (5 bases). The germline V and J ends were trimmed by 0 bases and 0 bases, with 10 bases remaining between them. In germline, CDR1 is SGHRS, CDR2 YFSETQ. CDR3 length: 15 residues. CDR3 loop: CASSLGAGPSYEQYC. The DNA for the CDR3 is TGCGCCAGCAGCTTGGGGGCAGGGCCCTCCTACGAGCAGTACTGC.

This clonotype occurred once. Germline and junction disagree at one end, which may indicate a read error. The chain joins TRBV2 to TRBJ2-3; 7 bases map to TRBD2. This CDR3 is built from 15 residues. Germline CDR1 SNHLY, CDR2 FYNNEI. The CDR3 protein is CTSSEGSSGRDTQYF. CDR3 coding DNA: TGTACCAGCAGTGAGGGGTCTAGCGGCAGGGATACGCAGTATTTT. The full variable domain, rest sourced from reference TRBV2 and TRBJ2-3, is EPEVTQTPSHQVTQMGQEVILRCVPISNHLYFYWYRQILGQKVEFLVSFYNNEISEKSEIFDDQFSVERPDGSNFTLKIRSTKLEDSAMYFCTSSEGSSGRDTQYFGPGTRLTVL.

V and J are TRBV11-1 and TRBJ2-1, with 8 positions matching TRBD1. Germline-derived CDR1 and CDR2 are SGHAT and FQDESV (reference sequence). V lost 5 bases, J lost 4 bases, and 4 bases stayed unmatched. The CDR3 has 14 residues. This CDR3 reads CASSIDRGYNEQFF. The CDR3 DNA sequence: TGTGCCAGCAGCATCGACAGGGGTTACAATGAGCAGTTCTTC. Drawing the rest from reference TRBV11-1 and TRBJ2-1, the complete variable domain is EAEVAQSPRYKITEKSQAVAFWCDPISGHATLYWYRQILGQGPELLVQFQDESVVDDSQLPKDRFSAERLKGVDSTLKIQPAELGDSAMYLCASSIDRGYNEQFFGPGTRLTVL.

DNA for the CDR3: TGTGCCAGCACTAGCGATTCCCACGAGCAGTACTTC. Protein product: CASTSDSHEQYF. This chain connects TRBV6-5 to TRBJ2-7, with a weak D call TRBD2 (6 bases). CDR3 length equals 12 residues. Germline CDR1 MNHEY, CDR2 SVGAGI. Trimming took 7 bases from V and 5 from J, leaving 12 bases between them.

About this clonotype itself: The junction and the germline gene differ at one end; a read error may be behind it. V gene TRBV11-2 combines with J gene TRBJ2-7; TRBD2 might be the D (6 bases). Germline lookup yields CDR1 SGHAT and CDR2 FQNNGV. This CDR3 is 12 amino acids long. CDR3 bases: TGTGACAGCAGCCCCGGGGGAGGCGAGCAATACTTC. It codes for CDSSPGGGEQYF.